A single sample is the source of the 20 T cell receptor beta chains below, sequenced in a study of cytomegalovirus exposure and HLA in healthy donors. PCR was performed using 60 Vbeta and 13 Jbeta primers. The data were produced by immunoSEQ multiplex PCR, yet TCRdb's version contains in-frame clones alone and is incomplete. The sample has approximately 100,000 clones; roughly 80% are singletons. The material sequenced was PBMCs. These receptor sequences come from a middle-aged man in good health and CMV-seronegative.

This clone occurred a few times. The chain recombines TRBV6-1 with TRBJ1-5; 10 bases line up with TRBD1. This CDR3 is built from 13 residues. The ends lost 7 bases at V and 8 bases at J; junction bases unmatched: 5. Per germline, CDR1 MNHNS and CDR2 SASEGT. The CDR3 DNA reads TGTGCCAGCAATGACAGGGGGCAGAAGCCCCAGCATTTT. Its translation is CASNDRGQKPQHF.

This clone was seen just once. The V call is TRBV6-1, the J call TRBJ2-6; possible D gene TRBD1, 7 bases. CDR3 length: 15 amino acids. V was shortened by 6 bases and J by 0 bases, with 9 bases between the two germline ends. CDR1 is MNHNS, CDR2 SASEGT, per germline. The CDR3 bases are TGTGCCAGCAGGCAGGGGGGCTCTGGGGCCAACGTCCTGACTTTC. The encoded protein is CASRQGGSGANVLTF.

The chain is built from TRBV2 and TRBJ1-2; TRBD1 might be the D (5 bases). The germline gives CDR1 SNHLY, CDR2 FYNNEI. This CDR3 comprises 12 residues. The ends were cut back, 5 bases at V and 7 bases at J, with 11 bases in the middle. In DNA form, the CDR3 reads TGTGCCAGCAGTTTTGCAGGGTTTGGCTACACCTTC. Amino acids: CASSFAGFGYTF.

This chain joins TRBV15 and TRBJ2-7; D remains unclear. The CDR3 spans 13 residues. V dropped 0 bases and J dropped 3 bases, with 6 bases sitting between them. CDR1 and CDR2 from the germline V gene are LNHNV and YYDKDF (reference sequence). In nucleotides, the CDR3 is TGTGCCACCAGCAGAGATCGCGGCTACGAGCAGTACTTC. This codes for CATSRDRGYEQYF.

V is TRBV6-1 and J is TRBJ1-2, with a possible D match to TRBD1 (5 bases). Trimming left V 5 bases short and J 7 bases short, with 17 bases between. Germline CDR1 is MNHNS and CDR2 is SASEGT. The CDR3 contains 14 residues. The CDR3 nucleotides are TGTGCCAGCAGTACGGAAGGCAGGGCTGCTGGCTACACCTTC. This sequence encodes CASSTEGRAAGYTF.

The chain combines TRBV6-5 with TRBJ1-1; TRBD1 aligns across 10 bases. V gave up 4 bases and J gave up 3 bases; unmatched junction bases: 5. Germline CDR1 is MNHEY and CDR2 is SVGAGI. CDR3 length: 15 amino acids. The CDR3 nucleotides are TGTGCCAGCAGTTCCGACAGGGGGCCGGACACTGAAGCTTTCTTT. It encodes CASSSDRGPDTEAFF.

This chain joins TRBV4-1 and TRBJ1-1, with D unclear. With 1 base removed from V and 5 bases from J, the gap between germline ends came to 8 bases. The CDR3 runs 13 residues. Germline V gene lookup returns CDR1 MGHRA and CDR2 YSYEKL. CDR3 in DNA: TGCGCCAGCAGCCAAGGGACTTGGACTGAAGCTTTCTTT. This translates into CASSQGTWTEAFF.

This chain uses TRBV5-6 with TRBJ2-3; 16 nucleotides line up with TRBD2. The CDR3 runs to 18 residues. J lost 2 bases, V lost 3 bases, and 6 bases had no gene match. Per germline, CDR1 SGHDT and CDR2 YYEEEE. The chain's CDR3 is CASSSGTSGGAATDTQYF. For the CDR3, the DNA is TGTGCCAGCAGCTCGGGGACTAGCGGGGGGGCCGCCACAGATACGCAGTATTTT.

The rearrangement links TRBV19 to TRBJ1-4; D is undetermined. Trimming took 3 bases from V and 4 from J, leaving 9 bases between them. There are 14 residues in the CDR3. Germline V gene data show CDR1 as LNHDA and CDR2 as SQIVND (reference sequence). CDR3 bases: TGTGCCAGTAGTATGGGCAGAATTAATGAAAAACTGTTTTTT. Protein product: CASSMGRINEKLFF.

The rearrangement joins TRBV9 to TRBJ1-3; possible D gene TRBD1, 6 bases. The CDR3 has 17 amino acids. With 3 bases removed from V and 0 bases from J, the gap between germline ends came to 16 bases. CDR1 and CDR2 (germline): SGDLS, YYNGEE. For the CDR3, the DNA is TGTGCCAGCAGCGGGGGGATGGGGGCGAGCTCTGGAAACACCATATATTTT. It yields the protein CASSGGMGASSGNTIYF.

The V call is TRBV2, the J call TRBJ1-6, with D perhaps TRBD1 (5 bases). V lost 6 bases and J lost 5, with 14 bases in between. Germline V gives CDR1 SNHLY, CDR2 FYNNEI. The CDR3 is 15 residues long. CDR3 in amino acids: CASRADGGDNSPLHF. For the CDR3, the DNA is TGTGCCAGCAGAGCCGACGGGGGGGATAATTCACCCCTCCACTTT.

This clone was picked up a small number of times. The CDR3 bases are TGTGCCAGCAGCTTAGTCGCAGGGCAAATTACGTACGAGCAGTACTTC. Amino acids: CASSLVAGQITYEQYF. This chain links TRBV7-2 with TRBJ2-7; perhaps TRBD1 as D (5 bases). Germline CDR1 SGHTA, CDR2 FQGNSA. Trimming took off 1 base at V and 4 bases at J, with 17 bases between the two ends. The CDR3 covers 16 residues.

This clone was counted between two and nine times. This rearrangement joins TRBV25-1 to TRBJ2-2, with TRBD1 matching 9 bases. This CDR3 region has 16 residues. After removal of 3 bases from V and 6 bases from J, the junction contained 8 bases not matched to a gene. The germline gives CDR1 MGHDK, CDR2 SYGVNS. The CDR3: CASSEPGTGFPGELFF. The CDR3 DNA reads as TGTGCCAGCAGTGAGCCGGGGACAGGGTTTCCCGGGGAGCTGTTTTTT.

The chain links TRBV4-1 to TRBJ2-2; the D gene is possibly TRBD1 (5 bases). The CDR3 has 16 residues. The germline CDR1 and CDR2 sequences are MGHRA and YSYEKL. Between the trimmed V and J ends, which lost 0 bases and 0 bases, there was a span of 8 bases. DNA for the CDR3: TGCGCCAGCAGCCAAGAAGGGGCCCCGAACACCGGGGAGCTGTTTTTT. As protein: CASSQEGAPNTGELFF.

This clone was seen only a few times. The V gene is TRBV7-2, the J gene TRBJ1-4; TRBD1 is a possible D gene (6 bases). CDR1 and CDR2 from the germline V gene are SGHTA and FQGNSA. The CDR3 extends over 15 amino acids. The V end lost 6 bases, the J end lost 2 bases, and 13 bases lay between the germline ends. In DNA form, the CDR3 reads TGTGCCAGCAGTCGTAACACAGGGACTAATGAAAAACTGTTTTTT. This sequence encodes CASSRNTGTNEKLFF.

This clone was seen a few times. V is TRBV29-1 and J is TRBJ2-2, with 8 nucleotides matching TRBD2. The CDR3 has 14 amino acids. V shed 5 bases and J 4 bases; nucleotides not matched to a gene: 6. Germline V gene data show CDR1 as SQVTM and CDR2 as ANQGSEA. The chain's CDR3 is CSVRVAGSTGELFF. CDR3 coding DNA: TGCAGCGTTCGAGTAGCGGGGTCCACCGGGGAGCTGTTTTTT.

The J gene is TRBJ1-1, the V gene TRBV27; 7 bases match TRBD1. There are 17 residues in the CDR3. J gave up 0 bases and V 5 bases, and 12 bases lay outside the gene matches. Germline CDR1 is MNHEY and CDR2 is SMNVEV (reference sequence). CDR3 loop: CASSRQGGLLLNTEAFF. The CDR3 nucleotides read TGTGCCAGCAGTAGACAGGGAGGTCTTCTATTGAACACTGAAGCTTTCTTT.

DNA for the CDR3: TGCAGCGTTGAAGATTACAGGGAAAAGGGCTATGGCTACACCTTC. This codes for CSVEDYREKGYGYTF. The chain combines TRBV29-1 with TRBJ1-2; D possibly corresponds to TRBD1 (6 bases). Germline assignment: CDR1 SQVTM and CDR2 ANQGSEA. V gave up 0 bases and J gave up 4 bases, with 15 bases separating them. This CDR3 spans 15 amino acids.

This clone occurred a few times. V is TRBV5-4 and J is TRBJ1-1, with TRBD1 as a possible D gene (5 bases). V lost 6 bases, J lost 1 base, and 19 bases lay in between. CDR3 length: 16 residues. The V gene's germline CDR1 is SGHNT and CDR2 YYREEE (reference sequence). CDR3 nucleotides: TGTGCCAGCACCCACCCCCGAGGTCAGGGGAACACTGAAGCTTTCTTT. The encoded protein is CASTHPRGQGNTEAFF.

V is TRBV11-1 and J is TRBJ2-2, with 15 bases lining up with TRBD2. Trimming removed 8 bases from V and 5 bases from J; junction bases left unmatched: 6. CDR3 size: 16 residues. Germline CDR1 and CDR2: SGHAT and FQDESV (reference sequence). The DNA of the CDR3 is TGTGCCAGCGGACTAGCGGGGGGGCACCATACCGGGGAGCTGTTTTTT. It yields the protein CASGLAGGHHTGELFF.